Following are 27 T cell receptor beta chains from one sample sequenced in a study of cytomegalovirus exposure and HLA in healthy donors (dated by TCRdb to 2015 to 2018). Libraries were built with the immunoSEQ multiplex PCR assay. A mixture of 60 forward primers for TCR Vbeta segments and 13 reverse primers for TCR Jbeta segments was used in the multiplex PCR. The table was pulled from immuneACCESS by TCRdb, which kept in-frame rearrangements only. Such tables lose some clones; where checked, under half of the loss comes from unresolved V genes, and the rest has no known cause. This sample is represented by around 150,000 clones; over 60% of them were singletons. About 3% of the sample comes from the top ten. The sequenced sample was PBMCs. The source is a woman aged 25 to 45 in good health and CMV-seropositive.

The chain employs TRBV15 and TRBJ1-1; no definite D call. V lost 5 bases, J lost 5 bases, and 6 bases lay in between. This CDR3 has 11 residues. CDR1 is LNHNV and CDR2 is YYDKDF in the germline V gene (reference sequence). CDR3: CATSFFTEAFF. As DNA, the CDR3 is TGTGCCACCAGCTTCTTTACTGAAGCTTTCTTT.

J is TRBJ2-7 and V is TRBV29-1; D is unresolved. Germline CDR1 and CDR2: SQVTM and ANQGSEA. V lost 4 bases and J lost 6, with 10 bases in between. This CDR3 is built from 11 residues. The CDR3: CSVVMSSEQYF. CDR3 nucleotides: TGCAGCGTTGTAATGTCGAGCGAGCAGTACTTC.

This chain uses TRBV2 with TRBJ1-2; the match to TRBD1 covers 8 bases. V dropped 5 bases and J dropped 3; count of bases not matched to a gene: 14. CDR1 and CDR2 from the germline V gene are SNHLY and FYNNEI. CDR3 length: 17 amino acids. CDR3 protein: CASSWTGRKGNDYGYTF. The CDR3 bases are TGTGCCAGCAGTTGGACAGGGAGGAAGGGGAATGACTATGGCTACACCTTC.

DNA of the CDR3: TGCGCCAGCAGCCAGACACCCCGGTCGGCCGGGGAGCTGTTTTTT. This encodes CASSQTPRSAGELFF. This chain links TRBV5-1 with TRBJ2-2; D is undetermined. From germline, CDR1 is SGHRS and CDR2 YFSETQ. V was cut by 4 bases and J by 6 bases, with 16 bases left in between. This CDR3 has 15 residues.

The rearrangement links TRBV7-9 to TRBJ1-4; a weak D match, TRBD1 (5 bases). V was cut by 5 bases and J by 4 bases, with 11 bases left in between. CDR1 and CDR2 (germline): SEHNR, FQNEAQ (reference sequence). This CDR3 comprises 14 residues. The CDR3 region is CASSPWGDNEKLFF. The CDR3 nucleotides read TGTGCCAGCAGCCCCTGGGGGGATAATGAAAAACTGTTTTTT. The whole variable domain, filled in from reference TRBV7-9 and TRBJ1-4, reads DTGVSQNPRHKITKRGQNVTFRCDPISEHNRLYWYRQTLGQGPEFLTYFQNEAQLEKSRLLSDRFSAERPKGSFSTLEIQRTEQGDSAMYLCASSPWGDNEKLFFGSGTQLSVL.

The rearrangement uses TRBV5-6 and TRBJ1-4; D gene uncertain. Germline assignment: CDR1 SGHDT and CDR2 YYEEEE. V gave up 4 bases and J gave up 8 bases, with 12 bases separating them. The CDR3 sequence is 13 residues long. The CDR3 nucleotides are TGTGCCAGCAGCAGAAAAATGACAGAAAAACTGTTTTTT. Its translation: CASSRKMTEKLFF.

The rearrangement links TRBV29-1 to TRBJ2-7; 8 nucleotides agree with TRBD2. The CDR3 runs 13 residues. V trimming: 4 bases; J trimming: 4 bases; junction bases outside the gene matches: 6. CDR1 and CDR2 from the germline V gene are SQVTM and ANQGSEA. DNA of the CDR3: TGCAGCGTTGGAGCGGGAGAGACGTACGAGCAGTACTTC. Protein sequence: CSVGAGETYEQYF.

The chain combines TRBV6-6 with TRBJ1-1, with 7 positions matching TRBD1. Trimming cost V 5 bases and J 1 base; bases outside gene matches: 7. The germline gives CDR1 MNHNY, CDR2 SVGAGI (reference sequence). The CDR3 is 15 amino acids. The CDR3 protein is CASSGPGQKNTEAFF. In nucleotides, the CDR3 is TGTGCCAGCAGTGGACCGGGACAGAAGAACACTGAAGCTTTCTTT.

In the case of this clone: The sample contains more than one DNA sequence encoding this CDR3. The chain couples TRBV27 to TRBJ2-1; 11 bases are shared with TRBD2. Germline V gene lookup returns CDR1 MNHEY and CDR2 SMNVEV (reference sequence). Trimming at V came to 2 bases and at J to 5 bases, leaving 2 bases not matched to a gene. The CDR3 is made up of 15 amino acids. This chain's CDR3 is CASSLVAGGHNEQFF. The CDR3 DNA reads TGTGCCAGCAGTTTAGTAGCGGGGGGGCACAATGAGCAGTTCTTC.

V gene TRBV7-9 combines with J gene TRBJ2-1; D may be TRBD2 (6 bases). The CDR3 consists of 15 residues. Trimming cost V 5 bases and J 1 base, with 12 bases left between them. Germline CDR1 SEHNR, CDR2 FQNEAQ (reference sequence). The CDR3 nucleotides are TGTGCCAGCAGCGCCGGGACTGTTTCCTACAATGAGCAGTTCTTC. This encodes CASSAGTVSYNEQFF.

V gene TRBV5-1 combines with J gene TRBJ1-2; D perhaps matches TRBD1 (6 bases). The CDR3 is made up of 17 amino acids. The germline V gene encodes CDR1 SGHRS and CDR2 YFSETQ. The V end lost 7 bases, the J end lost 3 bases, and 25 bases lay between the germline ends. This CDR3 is CASRYAPTGPGDYGYTF. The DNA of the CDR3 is TGCGCCAGCCGATATGCCCCTACAGGGCCTGGGGACTATGGCTACACCTTC.

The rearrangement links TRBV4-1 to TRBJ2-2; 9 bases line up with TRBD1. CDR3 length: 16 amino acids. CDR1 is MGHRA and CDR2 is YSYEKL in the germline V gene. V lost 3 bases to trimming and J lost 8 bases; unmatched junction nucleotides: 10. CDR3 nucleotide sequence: TGCGCCAGCAGCCAGGACACAGGGGGCCACGGAGGGGAGCTGTTTTTT. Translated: CASSQDTGGHGGELFF.

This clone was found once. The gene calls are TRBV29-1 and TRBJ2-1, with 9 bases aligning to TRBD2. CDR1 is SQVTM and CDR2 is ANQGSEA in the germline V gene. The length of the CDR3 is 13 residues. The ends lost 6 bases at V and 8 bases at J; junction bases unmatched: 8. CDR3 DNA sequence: TGCAGCGTATGCGCGGGAGGGAGGTATGAGCAGTTCTTC. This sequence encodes CSVCAGGRYEQFF.

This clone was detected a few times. DNA for the CDR3: TGTGCCAGCACTAGCGGGAGGGCCCTCGGCGAGCAGTACTTC. Translated, it gives CASTSGRALGEQYF. V and J are TRBV6-5 and TRBJ2-7; 12 bases line up with TRBD2. V trimming: 7 bases; J trimming: 6 bases; junction bases outside the gene matches: 7. The CDR3 totals 14 residues. Per germline, CDR1 MNHEY and CDR2 SVGAGI.

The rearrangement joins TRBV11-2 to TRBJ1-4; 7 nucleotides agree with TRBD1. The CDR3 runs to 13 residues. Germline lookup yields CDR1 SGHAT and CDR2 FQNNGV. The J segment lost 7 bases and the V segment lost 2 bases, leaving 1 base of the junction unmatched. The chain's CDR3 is CASSLHRGEKLFF. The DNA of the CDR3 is TGTGCCAGCAGCTTACACAGGGGTGAAAAACTGTTTTTT.

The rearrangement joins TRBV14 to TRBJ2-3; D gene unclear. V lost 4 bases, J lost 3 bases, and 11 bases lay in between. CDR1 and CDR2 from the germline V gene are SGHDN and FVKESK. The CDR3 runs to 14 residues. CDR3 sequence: CASSLQFGTDTQYF. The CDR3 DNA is TGTGCCAGCAGCCTACAGTTCGGAACAGATACGCAGTATTTT.

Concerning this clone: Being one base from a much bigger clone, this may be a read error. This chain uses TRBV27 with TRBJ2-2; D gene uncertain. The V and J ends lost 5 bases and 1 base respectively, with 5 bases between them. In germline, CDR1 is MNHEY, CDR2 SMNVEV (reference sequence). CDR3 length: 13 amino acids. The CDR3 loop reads CASSPGNTGELFF. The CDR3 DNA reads TGTGCCAGCAGTCCAGGGAACACCGGGGAGCTGTTTTTT.

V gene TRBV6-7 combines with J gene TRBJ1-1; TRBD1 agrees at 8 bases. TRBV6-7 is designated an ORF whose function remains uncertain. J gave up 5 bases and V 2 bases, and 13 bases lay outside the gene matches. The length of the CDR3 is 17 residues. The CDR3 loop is CASSYALCSGDRTEAFF. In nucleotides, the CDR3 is TGTGCCAGCAGTTACGCCCTCTGTTCAGGGGACAGGACTGAAGCTTTCTTT.

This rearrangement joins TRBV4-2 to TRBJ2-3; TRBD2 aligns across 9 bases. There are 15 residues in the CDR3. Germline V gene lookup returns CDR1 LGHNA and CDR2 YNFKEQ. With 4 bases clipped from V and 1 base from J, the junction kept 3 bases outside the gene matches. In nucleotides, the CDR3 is TGTGCCAGCAGCCCTAAGCGGGGGGGCACAGATACGCAGTATTTT. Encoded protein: CASSPKRGGTDTQYF.

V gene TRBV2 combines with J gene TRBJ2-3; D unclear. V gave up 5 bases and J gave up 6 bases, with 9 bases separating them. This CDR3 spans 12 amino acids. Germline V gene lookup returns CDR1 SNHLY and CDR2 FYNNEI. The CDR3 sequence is CASSFVRDTQYF. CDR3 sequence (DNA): TGTGCCAGCAGTTTTGTCCGGGATACGCAGTATTTT.

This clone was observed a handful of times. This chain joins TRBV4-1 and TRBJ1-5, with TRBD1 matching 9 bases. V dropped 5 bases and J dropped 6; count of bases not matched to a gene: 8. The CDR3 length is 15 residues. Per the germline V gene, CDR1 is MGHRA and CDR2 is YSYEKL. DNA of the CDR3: TGCGCCAGCAGCTCGGACAGGGGATTGAGTCAGCCCCAGCATTTT. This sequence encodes CASSSDRGLSQPQHF.

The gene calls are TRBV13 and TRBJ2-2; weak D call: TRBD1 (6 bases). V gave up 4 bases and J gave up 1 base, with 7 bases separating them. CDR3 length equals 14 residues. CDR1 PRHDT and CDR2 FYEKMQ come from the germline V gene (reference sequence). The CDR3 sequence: CASSWTENTGELFF. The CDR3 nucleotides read TGTGCCAGCAGCTGGACAGAGAACACCGGGGAGCTGTTTTTT.

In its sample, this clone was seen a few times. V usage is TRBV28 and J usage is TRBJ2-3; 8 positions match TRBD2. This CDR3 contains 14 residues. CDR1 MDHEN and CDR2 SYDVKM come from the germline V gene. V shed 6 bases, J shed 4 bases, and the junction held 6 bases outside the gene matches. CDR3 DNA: TGTGCCAGCAGCCTGCGGGGGGTGGCAGATACGCAGTATTTT. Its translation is CASSLRGVADTQYF.

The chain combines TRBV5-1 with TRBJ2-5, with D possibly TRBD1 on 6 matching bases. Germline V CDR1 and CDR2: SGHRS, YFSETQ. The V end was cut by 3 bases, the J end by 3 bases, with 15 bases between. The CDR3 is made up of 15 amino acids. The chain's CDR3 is CASSSMGTNEETQYF. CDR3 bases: TGCGCCAGCAGCTCAATGGGGACAAACGAAGAGACCCAGTACTTC.

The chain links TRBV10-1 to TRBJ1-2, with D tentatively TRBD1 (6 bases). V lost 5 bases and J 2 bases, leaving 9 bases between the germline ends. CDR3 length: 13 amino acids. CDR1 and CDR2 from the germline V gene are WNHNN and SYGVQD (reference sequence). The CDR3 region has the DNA TGCGCCAGCAGTACAGGGAGAAACTATGGCTACACCTTC. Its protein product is CASSTGRNYGYTF.

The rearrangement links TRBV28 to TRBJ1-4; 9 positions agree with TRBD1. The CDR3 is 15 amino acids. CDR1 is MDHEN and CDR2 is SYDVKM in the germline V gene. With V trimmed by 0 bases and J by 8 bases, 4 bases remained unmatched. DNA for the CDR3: TGTGCCAGCAGTTTATGGACAGGGGGGAAGGAAAAACTGTTTTTT. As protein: CASSLWTGGKEKLFF.

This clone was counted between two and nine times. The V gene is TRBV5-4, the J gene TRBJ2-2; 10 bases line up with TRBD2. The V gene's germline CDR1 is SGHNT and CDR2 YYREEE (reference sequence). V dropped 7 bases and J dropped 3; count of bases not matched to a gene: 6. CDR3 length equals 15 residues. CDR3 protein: CASGSGRRDTGELFF. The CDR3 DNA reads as TGTGCCAGCGGTAGCGGGAGGAGGGACACCGGGGAGCTGTTTTTT.